This T cell receptor (beta chain) derives from a study of blood T cell repertoires in COVID-19. Study at large: Sample material is recorded as cDNA or gDNA derived from T cells, B-cell-depleted T cells, or PBMCs.

Only in-frame clones appear in the TCRdb table, and some are missing; sequencing was by immunoSEQ multiplex PCR. This repertoire shows around 67,000 clones, almost 85% found once; its top ten account for around 35%. CDR3 length equals 15 residues. The germline V gene encodes CDR1 SEHNR and CDR2 FQNEAQ (reference sequence). V lost 5 bases and J lost 3; bases outside the gene matches: 6. Sequencing input: peripheral blood. The rearrangement links TRBV7-9 to TRBJ2-1; TRBD2 agrees at 8 bases. This receptor was obtained from a man between 65 and 79 years old with acute or convalescent COVID-19. The CDR3 reads CASSATSGYYNEQFF. In DNA form, the CDR3 reads TGTGCCAGCAGCGCTACTAGCGGATACTACAATGAGCAGTTCTTC.